These 26 T cell receptor beta chains were all obtained from the same sample, sequenced in a study of post-analysis software for immune sequencing data. General study findings and limits: About 5 TRBV segments, including TRBV5-6, TRBV5-1 and TRBV20-1, were more frequent in patients than controls.

The TCR beta cDNA libraries carried unique molecular identifiers. MiXCR, applied by TCRdb to the PCR reads, yields one record per CDR3 protein. The data contain 350,000 to 450,000 distinct CDR3 sequences, approximately 38% of them seen just once; the ten biggest clones take up 6% to 9%. Their target antigens are unknown. Sequencing was performed on blood. The source of these receptors is a girl under 10 years old with multiple sclerosis.

Comments on this clonotype: The junction and the germline gene differ at one end; a read error may be behind it. The gene calls are TRBV18 and TRBJ1-5, with 7 bases identical to TRBD1. The CDR3 is 14 amino acids. Looked up from germline, CDR1 is KGHSH and CDR2 is LQKENI. CDR3 DNA: TGTACCAGCTCACGGGACAGCCTAAATCAGCCCCAGCATTTT. Translation: CTSSRDSLNQPQHF.

The chain is built from TRBV10-3 and TRBJ1-5; D ambiguous. The CDR3 spans 15 residues. Trimming removed 2 bases from V and 0 bases from J, with 8 bases in between. Germline V CDR1 and CDR2: ENHRY, SYGVKD. This chain's CDR3 is CAISEEAGSNQPQHF. The CDR3, as DNA: TGTGCCATCAGTGAGGAAGCGGGTAGCAATCAGCCCCAGCATTTT.

This clonotype was observed a handful of times. V usage is TRBV29-1 and J usage is TRBJ2-7; D is uncertain. Trimming took 3 bases from V and 5 from J, leaving 17 bases between them. This CDR3 is built from 14 residues. Germline V lookup: CDR1 SQVTM, CDR2 ANQGSEA. CDR3 in amino acids: CSVDGQSPENEQYF. The CDR3 DNA is TGCAGCGTTGACGGGCAGTCCCCGGAAAACGAGCAGTACTTC.

J is TRBJ2-1 and V is TRBV5-1, with D unresolved. The germline V and J ends were trimmed by 7 bases and 8 bases, with 16 bases remaining between them. Per germline, CDR1 SGHRS and CDR2 YFSETQ. The CDR3 loop spans 13 amino acids. The CDR3 DNA follows: TGCGCCAGCCGAGCAGCCCCCTGGGATGAGCAGTTCTTC. Translation: CASRAAPWDEQFF.

This clonotype appeared a few times. This sequence joins TRBV7-9 and TRBJ1-1, with D unresolved. The CDR3 length is 15 residues. Germline loops: CDR1 SEHNR, CDR2 FQNEAQ (reference sequence). V was shortened by 5 bases and J by 1 base, with 14 bases between the two germline ends. CDR3 sequence: CASSPAAGPNTEAFF. The CDR3, as DNA: TGTGCCAGCAGCCCCGCGGCAGGACCGAACACTGAAGCTTTCTTT.

V usage is TRBV7-9 and J usage is TRBJ1-1; the D is unclear. Between the trimmed V and J ends, which lost 3 bases and 3 bases, there was a span of 5 bases. Germline lookup yields CDR1 SEHNR and CDR2 FQNEAQ (reference sequence). The CDR3 is 12 amino acids. As DNA, the CDR3 is TGTGCCAGCAGCTTGTGGGACACTGAAGCTTTCTTT. It translates to CASSLWDTEAFF. Based on the CDR3 plus reference TRBV7-9 and TRBJ1-1, the full variable domain is DTGVSQNPRHKITKRGQNVTFRCDPISEHNRLYWYRQTLGQGPEFLTYFQNEAQLEKSRLLSDRFSAERPKGSFSTLEIQRTEQGDSAMYLCASSLWDTEAFFGQGTRLTVV.

V is TRBV28 and J is TRBJ1-2; TRBD1 agrees at 9 bases. This CDR3 has 14 residues. V was pared by 5 bases and J by 6 bases, with 7 bases of the junction left unmatched. The germline CDR1 and CDR2 sequences are MDHEN and SYDVKM. The CDR3 sequence is CASSTGQGSNGYTF. DNA of the CDR3: TGTGCCAGCAGTACCGGACAGGGGTCGAATGGCTACACCTTC.

This clonotype was seen a few times. The chain has TRBV18 and TRBJ1-2, with D possibly matching TRBD1 (6 bases). The CDR3 extends over 17 amino acids. Germline V CDR1 and CDR2: KGHSH, LQKENI. V was pared by 6 bases and J by 0 bases, with 20 bases between. CDR3 loop: CASSRQAGATSNYGYTF. The CDR3, as DNA: TGTGCCAGCTCGCGCCAGGCAGGGGCTACATCTAACTATGGCTACACCTTC.

This chain connects TRBV20-1 to TRBJ2-7, with a possible D match to TRBD2 (6 bases). The CDR3 totals 13 residues. The V end lost 6 bases, the J end lost 0 bases, and 12 bases lay between the germline ends. In germline, CDR1 is DFQATT, CDR2 SNEGSKA (reference sequence). The CDR3: CSAKPGLSYEQYF. As DNA, the CDR3 is TGCAGTGCCAAACCGGGACTCTCCTACGAGCAGTACTTC.

The rearrangement joins TRBV10-3 to TRBJ1-2; D is possibly TRBD1 (5 bases). V was pared by 3 bases and J by 5 bases, with 16 bases between. Germline CDR1 reads ENHRY; CDR2 reads SYGVKD. The CDR3 extends over 15 amino acids. The CDR3 reads CAISDTVGREYGYTF. For the CDR3, the DNA is TGTGCCATCAGTGATACAGTCGGCAGGGAATATGGCTACACCTTC.

This clonotype was seen a single time. This chain uses TRBV29-1 with TRBJ1-2; D may be TRBD1 (5 bases). V was shortened by 5 bases and J by 0 bases, with 16 bases between the two germline ends. This CDR3 contains 15 residues. Germline V gene data show CDR1 as SQVTM and CDR2 as ANQGSEA. The CDR3 coding sequence is TGCAGCGTTCGACGGGGGAAGGGATCTAACTATGGCTACACCTTC. Residues: CSVRRGKGSNYGYTF.

The V call is TRBV7-7, the J call TRBJ2-5; 11 nucleotides line up with TRBD2. Germline CDR1 SSHAT, CDR2 FNYEAQ (reference sequence). Unmatched junction bases numbered 12, after V lost 5 bases and J lost 4 bases. This CDR3 region has 17 residues. The CDR3 loop reads CASSPGLAGGQRETQYF. The CDR3 nucleotides are TGTGCCAGCAGCCCCGGATTAGCGGGGGGGCAGAGAGAGACCCAGTACTTC. The variable domain in full, completed from reference TRBV7-7 and TRBJ2-5, reads GAGVSQSPRYKVTKRGQDVTLRCDPISSHATLYWYQQALGQGPEFLTYFNYEAQPDKSGLPSDRFSAERPEGSISTLTIQRTEQRDSAMYRCASSPGLAGGQRETQYFGPGTRLLVL.

CDR3 sequence: CASSSPGTRLSNEQFF. DNA for the CDR3: TGTGCCAGCAGTTCTCCCGGGACTAGGTTGTCCAATGAGCAGTTCTTC. This chain joins TRBV28 and TRBJ2-1; TRBD2 matches 8 bases. Trimming took 4 bases from V and 6 from J; bases not matched to a gene: 11. There are 16 residues in the CDR3. Per germline, CDR1 MDHEN and CDR2 SYDVKM.

The V call is TRBV6-2 or TRBV6-3, the J call TRBJ2-5, with TRBD1 as a possible D gene (5 bases). The CDR3 length is 15 residues. V was clipped by 0 bases and J by 2 bases, with 10 bases between them. The germline CDR1 and CDR2 sequences are MNHEY and SVGEGT. DNA of the CDR3: TGTGCCAGCAGTTACTCTACCGGACAACAAGAGACCCAGTACTTC. This sequence encodes CASSYSTGQQETQYF.

The V call is TRBV5-6, the J call TRBJ1-5; D not certain. Trimming cost V 1 base and J 0 bases, with 20 bases left between them. The CDR3 covers 19 residues. Germline CDR1 is SGHDT and CDR2 is YYEEEE. The CDR3 loop is CASSLRRGNSVYSNQPQHF. In nucleotides, the CDR3 is TGTGCCAGCAGCTTGAGGCGGGGAAATTCGGTTTATAGCAATCAGCCCCAGCATTTT. Combining the CDR3 with reference TRBV5-6 and TRBJ1-5 gives the whole variable domain DAGVTQSPTHLIKTRGQQVTLRCSPKSGHDTVSWYQQALGQGPQFIFQYYEEEERQRGNFPDRFSGHQFPNYSSELNVNALLLGDSALYLCASSLRRGNSVYSNQPQHFGDGTRLSIL.

CDR3 protein: CATSDLAVQETQYF. CDR3 nucleotide sequence: TGTGCCACCAGTGATTTGGCGGTTCAAGAGACCCAGTACTTC. The J gene is TRBJ2-5, the V gene TRBV24-1; D unresolved. This CDR3 comprises 14 residues. CDR1 KGHDR and CDR2 SFDVKD come from the germline V gene. Trimming stripped 0 bases from V and 2 bases from J, with 6 bases between.

This clonotype was picked up many times. The V gene is TRBV4-1, the J gene TRBJ2-7, with TRBD1 identical over 8 bases. The length of the CDR3 is 15 residues. Germline CDR1 and CDR2: MGHRA and YSYEKL. The trim removed 3 bases at V and 3 bases at J, leaving 7 bases unmatched. The CDR3 DNA sequence: TGCGCCAGCAGCCACGCGTCAGGGGGCGACTACGAGCAGTACTTC. This sequence encodes CASSHASGGDYEQYF.

The chain links TRBV9 to TRBJ1-2; 10 bases map to TRBD1. CDR3 length: 15 amino acids. V lost 4 bases, J lost 5 bases, and 8 bases stayed unmatched. Germline lookup yields CDR1 SGDLS and CDR2 YYNGEE. The CDR3 sequence is CASSPRQGASYGYTF. For the CDR3, the DNA is TGTGCCAGCAGCCCAAGACAGGGGGCATCATATGGCTACACCTTC.

This clonotype showed up just a few times. This chain links TRBV6-5 with TRBJ2-5; 7 bases agree with TRBD2. The CDR3 length is 15 residues. V was clipped by 0 bases and J by 1 base; unmatched bases: 2. Germline loops: CDR1 MNHEY, CDR2 SVGAGI. The CDR3 sequence: CASSYSGGVQETQYF. For the CDR3, the DNA is TGTGCCAGCAGTTACTCGGGAGGGGTCCAAGAGACCCAGTACTTC.

This clonotype has ten or more counts. The chain employs TRBV6-5 and TRBJ2-7, with 7 bases fitting TRBD1. Trimming cost V 2 bases and J 2 bases; bases outside gene matches: 6. There are 15 residues in the CDR3. In germline, CDR1 is MNHEY, CDR2 SVGAGI. The CDR3 region has the DNA TGTGCCAGCAGTTACCGCAGACAGGGAACCTACGAGCAGTACTTC. It specifies CASSYRRQGTYEQYF.

This clonotype is a singleton in its sample. V is TRBV29-1 and J is TRBJ1-1; D ambiguous. The V and J ends lost 8 bases and 4 bases respectively, with 14 bases between them. The CDR3 is 12 residues long. Germline assignment: CDR1 SQVTM and CDR2 ANQGSEA. The CDR3 is CSSNRGATEAFF. DNA for the CDR3: TGCAGCTCTAACCGGGGAGCCACTGAAGCTTTCTTT. The full variable domain, in which reference TRBV29-1 and TRBJ1-1 provide the parts outside the CDR3, is SAVISQKPSRDICQRGTSLTIQCQVDSQVTMMFWYRQQPGQSLTLIATANQGSEATYESGFVIDKFPISRPNLTFSTLTVSNMSPEDSSIYLCSSNRGATEAFFGQGTRLTVV.

This clonotype was counted a few times. J is TRBJ2-1 and V is TRBV5-1; tentative D call: TRBD2 (6 bases). Germline V gene lookup returns CDR1 SGHRS and CDR2 YFSETQ. This CDR3 is 15 amino acids long. V dropped 4 bases and J dropped 7 bases, with 18 bases sitting between them. The chain's CDR3 is CASSPGLTEQNEQFF. As DNA, the CDR3 is TGCGCCAGCAGCCCGGGACTCACCGAGCAGAATGAGCAGTTCTTC.

This clonotype was observed a handful of times. V and J are TRBV20-1 and TRBJ2-5, with TRBD2 matching 10 bases. This CDR3 comprises 16 residues. Per the germline V gene, CDR1 is DFQATT and CDR2 is SNEGSKA (reference sequence). With 6 bases clipped from V and 11 bases from J, the junction kept 21 bases outside the gene matches. CDR3 bases: TGCAGTGCCGTACCAGTGACTAGCGGGTTAAACTACGGGCAGTACTTC. Translating gives CSAVPVTSGLNYGQYF.

The rearrangement uses TRBV3-1 and TRBJ2-1, with 8 bases aligning to TRBD1. Germline CDR1 and CDR2: LGHDT and YNNKEL (reference sequence). This CDR3 contains 16 residues. With 5 bases clipped from V and 0 bases from J, the junction kept 6 bases outside the gene matches. CDR3 loop: CASSSQGASSYNEQFF. The CDR3 bases are TGTGCCAGCAGCTCCCAGGGGGCGAGCTCCTACAATGAGCAGTTCTTC.

The chain is built from TRBV7-2 and TRBJ2-7; tentatively, D is TRBD2 (6 bases). This CDR3 has 16 residues. Germline values: CDR1 SGHTA, CDR2 FQGNSA. V lost 1 base to trimming and J lost 0 bases, with 13 bases between them. Here the CDR3 reads CASSLGPAGPSYEQYF. DNA for the CDR3: TGTGCCAGCAGCTTAGGTCCAGCGGGCCCCTCCTACGAGCAGTACTTC.

The chain recombines TRBV7-2 with TRBJ2-3; the D is unclear. Trimming cost V 5 bases and J 1 base, with 16 bases left between them. This CDR3 has 16 amino acids. In germline, CDR1 is SGHTA, CDR2 FQGNSA. DNA of the CDR3: TGTGCCAGCAGCCGACCCCGGACCATCGGCACAGATACGCAGTATTTT. This encodes CASSRPRTIGTDTQYF. Full variable domain (remainder filled in from reference TRBV7-2 and TRBJ2-3): GAGVSQSPSNKVTEKGKDVELRCDPISGHTALYWYRQSLGQGLEFLIYFQGNSAPDKSGLPSDRFSAERTGGSVSTLTIQRTQQEDSAVYLCASSRPRTIGTDTQYFGPGTRLTVL.